The next 30 T cell receptor beta chains were all read from a single sample in a study of blood T cell repertoires in COVID-19 (TCRdb year 2020). The method was the immunoSEQ multiplex PCR assay. TCRdb retrieved this table from immuneACCESS and kept in-frame rearrangements only. Not all clones are present; in checked studies, unresolved V genes account for under half, and no reason is known for the remainder. The sample table records fewer than 350,000 clones; 85% of these occur just once. The ten top clones hold over 1.5% of the sample. The source material was PBMCs or T cells enriched from blood (not recorded which). These TCRs come from a woman between 25 and 40 years old who had been exposed to COVID-19.

This chain joins TRBV19 and TRBJ2-2, with D perhaps matching TRBD1 (6 bases). V lost 4 bases to trimming and J lost 6 bases, with 15 bases between them. CDR3 length equals 15 residues. Germline V gene lookup returns CDR1 LNHDA and CDR2 SQIVND (reference sequence). The CDR3 loop reads CASSTYRAQAGELFF. The CDR3 DNA sequence: TGTGCCAGTAGTACCTACAGGGCCCAGGCCGGGGAGCTGTTTTTT.

This clone was detected ten times or more. The V gene is TRBV27, the J gene TRBJ2-1, with D possibly being TRBD2 (6 bases). Trimming removed 3 bases from V and 8 bases from J, with 17 bases in between. Germline V gene sequence: CDR1 MNHEY, CDR2 SMNVEV (reference sequence). CDR3 size: 15 residues. The CDR3 bases are TGTGCCAGCAGTTTCGGTAAGCGGAGGGGCGATGAGCAGTTCTTC. This codes for CASSFGKRRGDEQFF.

The genes are TRBV28 and TRBJ1-1; D might be TRBD1 (6 bases). CDR1 is MDHEN and CDR2 is SYDVKM in the germline V gene. This CDR3 has 12 residues. The ends were cut back, 8 bases at V and 7 bases at J, with 14 bases in the middle. The CDR3 DNA reads TGTGCCAGCGGACTTACAGGGAATGAAGCTTTCTTT. This sequence encodes CASGLTGNEAFF.

This chain connects TRBV30 to TRBJ1-5, with 11 bases identical to TRBD1. Germline CDR1 and CDR2: GTSNPN and SVGIG (reference sequence). V dropped 4 bases and J dropped 6; count of bases not matched to a gene: 5. The CDR3 runs 14 residues. CDR3 in amino acids: CAWKGQGAGQPQHF. The CDR3 DNA follows: TGTGCCTGGAAAGGACAGGGGGCCGGTCAGCCCCAGCATTTT.

The chain has TRBV2 and TRBJ2-7, with a weak D call TRBD2 (5 bases). The germline gives CDR1 SNHLY, CDR2 FYNNEI. The CDR3 runs to 13 residues. Trimming took off 7 bases at V and 2 bases at J, with 12 bases between the two ends. The CDR3 DNA reads TGTGCCAGCACCGAGGGTCGCGCCTACGAGCAGTACTTC. It specifies CASTEGRAYEQYF.

The chain links TRBV21-1 to TRBJ1-6; the table's D call, TRBD1, has no DNA check behind it. TRBV21-1 represents a pseudogene. The CDR3 is made up of 16 amino acids. CDR3 bases: TGTGCCAGCAACACAGGGGACAGCTCCTATAATTCACCCCTCCACTTT. Its protein is CASNTGDSSYNSPLHF.

This chain joins TRBV15 and TRBJ2-7; no clear D gene. The germline gives CDR1 LNHNV, CDR2 YYDKDF (reference sequence). The CDR3 consists of 14 residues. Trimming took off 0 bases at V and 1 base at J, with 7 bases between the two ends. The CDR3 region has the DNA TGTGCCACCAGCAGAGATCCGTCTTCCTACGAGCAGTACTTC. The encoded protein is CATSRDPSSYEQYF.

A few counts support this clone. The gene calls are TRBV5-1 and TRBJ2-1; 10 nucleotides line up with TRBD2. The length of the CDR3 is 13 residues. The V segment lost 5 bases and the J segment 4 bases; nucleotides outside the gene matches: 0. Germline assignment: CDR1 SGHRS and CDR2 YFSETQ. The CDR3: CASRLAGYNEQFF. CDR3 nucleotide sequence: TGCGCCAGCAGACTAGCGGGGTACAATGAGCAGTTCTTC.

This chain uses TRBV19 with TRBJ2-7; D may be TRBD1 (5 bases). Germline CDR1 is LNHDA and CDR2 is SQIVND (reference sequence). V lost 7 bases, J lost 5 bases, and 15 bases lay in between. The CDR3 consists of 13 residues. As DNA, the CDR3 is TGTGCCAGTAACGCAGGGATAAGCAACGAGCAGTACTTC. The encoded protein is CASNAGISNEQYF.

The V gene is TRBV28, the J gene TRBJ2-7; D unclear. V was shortened by 5 bases and J by 0 bases, with 11 bases between the two germline ends. Germline V gene lookup returns CDR1 MDHEN and CDR2 SYDVKM. The CDR3 extends over 14 amino acids. DNA for the CDR3: TGTGCCAGCAGTCCCGGGTCTAGCTCCTACGAGCAGTACTTC. It translates to CASSPGSSSYEQYF. The whole variable domain, remainder taken from reference TRBV28 and TRBJ2-7, is DVKVTQSSRYLVKRTGEKVFLECVQDMDHENMFWYRQDPGLGLRLIYFSYDVKMKEKGDIPEGYSVSREKKERFSLILESASTNQTSMYLCASSPGSSSYEQYFGPGTRLTVT.

The rearrangement links TRBV4-2 to TRBJ2-7; 8 nucleotides line up with TRBD2. This CDR3 spans 17 amino acids. The germline V gene encodes CDR1 LGHNA and CDR2 YNFKEQ. V shed 0 bases and J 6 bases; nucleotides not matched to a gene: 13. CDR3 amino acids: CASSQDGVASGPSEQYF. CDR3 in DNA: TGTGCCAGCAGCCAAGATGGTGTAGCTAGCGGGCCCAGCGAGCAGTACTTC.

The V and J genes are TRBV2 and TRBJ2-5; tentative D call: TRBD2 (6 bases). The V end lost 3 bases, the J end lost 5 bases, and 16 bases lay between the germline ends. The V gene's germline CDR1 is SNHLY and CDR2 FYNNEI. CDR3 length: 15 amino acids. In DNA, the CDR3 is TGTGCCAGCAGTGACATACGGGAGCCCAGGGAGACCCAGTACTTC. As protein: CASSDIREPRETQYF.

The chain couples TRBV30 to TRBJ2-3, with TRBD2 matching 11 bases. The junction had 3 bases not matched to a gene; V was cut back by 3 bases and J by 4 bases. CDR3 size: 14 residues. Per the germline V gene, CDR1 is GTSNPN and CDR2 is SVGIG (reference sequence). The CDR3 sequence is CAWRTSGNADTQYF. The CDR3 nucleotides are TGTGCCTGGAGGACTAGCGGGAATGCAGATACGCAGTATTTT.

This clone has a handful of counts. The gene calls are TRBV6-5 and TRBJ2-7, with 9 positions matching TRBD1. Germline assignment: CDR1 MNHEY and CDR2 SVGAGI. J gave up 5 bases and V 8 bases, and 10 bases lay outside the gene matches. The CDR3 totals 14 residues. The CDR3 DNA reads as TGTGCCAGCGGGGGGGGACAGGGAGTACACGAGCAGTACTTC. It yields the protein CASGGGQGVHEQYF.

This chain uses TRBV7-8 with TRBJ2-7; TRBD1 agrees at 8 bases. With V trimmed by 4 bases and J by 0 bases, 2 bases remained unmatched. The CDR3 has 14 residues. CDR1 and CDR2 from the germline V gene are SGHVS and FQNEAQ. The CDR3 is CASSWTGTSYEQYF. The CDR3 DNA reads as TGTGCCAGCAGCTGGACAGGGACCTCCTACGAGCAGTACTTC.

DNA for the CDR3: TGTGCCAGCAGTTTAAACAGGGTATATGGAAATGGCTACACCTTC. Amino acids: CASSLNRVYGNGYTF. This chain joins TRBV27 and TRBJ1-2; possibly TRBD1 for D (6 bases). The germline V gene encodes CDR1 MNHEY and CDR2 SMNVEV (reference sequence). The CDR3 runs 15 residues. Trimming cost V 2 bases and J 6 bases, with 16 bases left between them.

This clone was picked up one time. This rearrangement joins TRBV6-1 to TRBJ1-2; D call uncertain. This CDR3 comprises 16 residues. V was pared by 4 bases and J by 1 base, with 16 bases between. Germline V lookup: CDR1 MNHNS, CDR2 SASEGT. CDR3 nucleotide sequence: TGTGCCAGCAGTGCCGACCGACTAGGCAGTAACTATGGCTACACCTTC. Amino acid sequence: CASSADRLGSNYGYTF.

The chain couples TRBV28 to TRBJ1-6; 7 bases align to TRBD1. The CDR3 totals 14 residues. V gave up 2 bases and J gave up 8 bases; unmatched junction bases: 3. Germline lookup yields CDR1 MDHEN and CDR2 SYDVKM. CDR3 in amino acids: CASSLTGVDSPLHF. DNA for the CDR3: TGTGCCAGCAGTTTAACAGGGGTTGATTCACCCCTCCACTTT. Supplemented by reference TRBV28 and TRBJ1-6, the full variable domain reads DVKVTQSSRYLVKRTGEKVFLECVQDMDHENMFWYRQDPGLGLRLIYFSYDVKMKEKGDIPEGYSVSREKKERFSLILESASTNQTSMYLCASSLTGVDSPLHFGNGTRLTVT.

The chain links TRBV5-8 to TRBJ2-5, with 13 nucleotides matching TRBD2. The germline V gene encodes CDR1 SGHTS and CDR2 YDEGEE. CDR3 length: 16 amino acids. With 5 bases clipped from V and 0 bases from J, the junction kept 4 bases outside the gene matches. Written as DNA, the CDR3 is TGTGCCAGCAGTTTTGGACTAGCGGGAGACCAAGAGACCCAGTACTTC. Its protein is CASSFGLAGDQETQYF. The complete variable domain, with remaining parts taken from reference TRBV5-8 and TRBJ2-5, reads EAGVTQSPTHLIKTRGQQATLRCSPISGHTSVYWYQQALGLGLQFLLWYDEGEERNRGNFPPRFSGRQFPNYSSELNVNALELEDSALYLCASSFGLAGDQETQYFGPGTRLLVL.

V gene TRBV7-8 combines with J gene TRBJ1-1, with 8 bases identical to TRBD1. V was pared by 4 bases and J by 7 bases, with 5 bases of the junction left unmatched. This CDR3 has 13 residues. Germline V gene sequence: CDR1 SGHVS, CDR2 FQNEAQ. CDR3 bases: TGTGCCAGCAGCTCGCGGACAGGGATTGAAGCTTTCTTT. Amino acids: CASSSRTGIEAFF.

This rearrangement joins TRBV9 to TRBJ2-3, with TRBD2 matching over 7 bases. The CDR3 covers 13 residues. The germline V gene has CDR1 SGDLS and CDR2 YYNGEE. Trimming removed 3 bases from V and 3 bases from J; junction bases left unmatched: 1. The CDR3 DNA is TGTGCCAGCAGCGGCGGGGGTACAGATACGCAGTATTTT. This translates into CASSGGGTDTQYF.

J is TRBJ2-1 and V is TRBV7-8; D remains unclear. CDR3 length equals 16 residues. The germline V gene encodes CDR1 SGHVS and CDR2 FQNEAQ. V was trimmed by 1 base and J by 0 bases, leaving 10 bases between them. The CDR3 protein is CASSLEELSSYNEQFF. As DNA, the CDR3 is TGTGCCAGCAGCTTAGAAGAACTGAGCTCCTACAATGAGCAGTTCTTC.

This clone showed up just a few times. This sequence joins TRBV30 and TRBJ2-2; tentatively, D is TRBD2 (6 bases). V lost 1 base to trimming and J lost 9 bases, with 21 bases between them. Germline-derived CDR1 and CDR2 are GTSNPN and SVGIG (reference sequence). This CDR3 is 16 amino acids long. The CDR3 sequence: CAWSARGGVRNRELFF. In DNA, the CDR3 is TGTGCCTGGAGTGCCCGGGGCGGGGTAAGAAACCGGGAGCTGTTTTTT.

The V gene is TRBV27, the J gene TRBJ1-2, with no clear D. The CDR3 loop spans 14 amino acids. Trimming took off 6 bases at V and 4 bases at J, with 15 bases between the two ends. CDR1 and CDR2 (germline): MNHEY, SMNVEV (reference sequence). The DNA of the CDR3 is TGTGCCAGCAGCACAACACCGTTAAGCTATGGCTACACCTTC. This gives the protein CASSTTPLSYGYTF.

The rearrangement joins TRBV5-1 to TRBJ2-5; 7 bases line up with TRBD2. The germline gives CDR1 SGHRS, CDR2 YFSETQ. The V segment lost 4 bases and the J segment 2 bases; nucleotides outside the gene matches: 5. The CDR3 contains 14 residues. The CDR3 reads CASSPVRGQETQYF. The CDR3 DNA is TGCGCCAGCAGCCCAGTGCGGGGGCAAGAGACCCAGTACTTC.

J is TRBJ1-1 and V is TRBV3-1 (or the pseudogene TRBV3-2), with D tentatively TRBD1 (5 bases). The germline gives CDR1 LGHDT, CDR2 YNNKEL (reference sequence). The CDR3 is 16 residues long. V was trimmed by 1 base and J by 0 bases, leaving 12 bases between them. The CDR3 nucleotides are TGTGCCAGCAGCCAAGGTACTTGGGGCGTGAACACTGAAGCTTTCTTT. Translation gives CASSQGTWGVNTEAFF.

This clone has only one observation. The chain is built from TRBV23-1 and TRBJ1-6; 10 bases align to TRBD1. TRBV23-1 is treated as an ORF (open reading frame) with a function not yet certain. Trimming at V came to 4 bases and at J to 10 bases, leaving 13 bases not matched to a gene. The CDR3 covers 17 residues. CDR3 in amino acids: CASSLENRQGACSPLHF. The CDR3 coding sequence is TGCGCCAGCAGTCTCGAAAACAGACAGGGGGCTTGCTCACCCCTCCACTTT.

This clone is a singleton in its sample. The CDR3 coding sequence is TGTGCCAGCAACGGGGGAACCCACGAGCAGTACTTC. The encoded protein is CASNGGTHEQYF. The chain links TRBV6-5 to TRBJ2-7; possibly TRBD2 for D (6 bases). The CDR3 covers 12 residues. Trimming removed 7 bases at V and 5 bases at J, with 12 bases between. Germline V gene sequence: CDR1 MNHEY, CDR2 SVGAGI.

The chain uses TRBV7-2 and TRBJ1-5, with a tentative D call TRBD1 (5 bases). The length of the CDR3 is 17 residues. Trimming cost V 1 base and J 0 bases, with 13 bases left between them. Germline CDR1 SGHTA, CDR2 FQGNSA. The CDR3 loop reads CASSLVGGPSSNQPQHF. The CDR3 nucleotides are TGTGCCAGCAGCTTAGTGGGGGGACCCTCTAGCAATCAGCCCCAGCATTTT.

V and J are TRBV6-5 and TRBJ1-1; 7 positions agree with TRBD1. The germline CDR1 and CDR2 sequences are MNHEY and SVGAGI. Trimming took 5 bases from V and 9 from J; bases not matched to a gene: 6. The CDR3 has 12 amino acids. The CDR3 DNA reads TGTGCCAGCAGTCGGACAGGCATACAAGCTTTCTTT. Protein sequence: CASSRTGIQAFF.